This TCR beta chain came from a study of cytomegalovirus exposure and HLA in healthy donors. Primers included in the PCR were 60 Vbeta and 13 Jbeta primers. Sequenced by immunoSEQ multiplex PCR; TCRdb stores in-frame clones only, minus some. The sample shows about 140,000 clones, 82% of them seen only once. V shed 4 bases and J 7 bases; nucleotides not matched to a gene: 16. This CDR3 contains 18 residues. CDR1 SGHRS and CDR2 YFSETQ come from the germline V gene. The receptor was isolated from a man aged 25 to 40 in good health and CMV-seropositive. Sequences were obtained from PBMCs. The rearrangement links TRBV5-1 to TRBJ2-5; TRBD2 matches 13 bases. The CDR3 DNA reads as TGCGCCAGCAGCAACACCCCGGGACTAGCGGGGTCTACAACGACCCAGTACTTC. Its translation is CASSNTPGLAGSTTTQYF.